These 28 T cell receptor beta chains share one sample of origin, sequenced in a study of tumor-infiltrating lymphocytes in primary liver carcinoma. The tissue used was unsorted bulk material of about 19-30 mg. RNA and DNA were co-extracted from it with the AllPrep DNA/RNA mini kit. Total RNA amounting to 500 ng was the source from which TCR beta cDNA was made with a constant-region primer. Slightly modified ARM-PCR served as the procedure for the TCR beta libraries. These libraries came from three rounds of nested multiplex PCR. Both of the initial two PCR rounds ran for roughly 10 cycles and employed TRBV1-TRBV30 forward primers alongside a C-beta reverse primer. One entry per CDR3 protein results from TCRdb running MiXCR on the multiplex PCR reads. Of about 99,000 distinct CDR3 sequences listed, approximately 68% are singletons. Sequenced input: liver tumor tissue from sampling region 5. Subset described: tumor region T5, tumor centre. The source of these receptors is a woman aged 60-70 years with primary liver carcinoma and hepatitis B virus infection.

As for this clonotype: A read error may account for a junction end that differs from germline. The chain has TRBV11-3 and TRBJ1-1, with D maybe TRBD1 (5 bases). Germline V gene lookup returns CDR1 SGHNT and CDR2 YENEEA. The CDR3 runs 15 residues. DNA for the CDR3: TGTGTCAGCACTGCAGCAGGGACCAGGAACACTGAAGCTTTCTTT. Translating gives CVSTAAGTRNTEAFF.

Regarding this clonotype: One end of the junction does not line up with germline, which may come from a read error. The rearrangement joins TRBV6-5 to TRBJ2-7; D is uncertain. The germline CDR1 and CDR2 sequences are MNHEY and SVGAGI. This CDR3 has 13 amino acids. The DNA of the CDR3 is TGTGTCAGCAGTTCCTCGCTTACCTACGAGCAGTACTTC. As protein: CVSSSSLTYEQYF.

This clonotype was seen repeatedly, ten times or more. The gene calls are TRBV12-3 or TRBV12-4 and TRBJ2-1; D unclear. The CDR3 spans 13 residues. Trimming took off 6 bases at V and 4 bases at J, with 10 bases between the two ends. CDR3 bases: TGTGCCAGCAGCTCCGACAAGTACAATGAGCAGTTCTTC. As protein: CASSSDKYNEQFF.

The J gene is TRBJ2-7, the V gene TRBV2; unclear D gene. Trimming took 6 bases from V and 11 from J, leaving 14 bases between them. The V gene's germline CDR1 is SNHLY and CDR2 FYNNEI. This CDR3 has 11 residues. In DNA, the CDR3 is TGTGCCAGCAGCGAAAAACCCGTGGAGTACTTC. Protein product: CASSEKPVEYF. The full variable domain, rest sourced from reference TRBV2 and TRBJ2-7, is EPEVTQTPSHQVTQMGQEVILRCVPISNHLYFYWYRQILGQKVEFLVSFYNNEISEKSEIFDDQFSVERPDGSNFTLKIRSTKLEDSAMYFCASSEKPVEYFGPGTRLTVT.

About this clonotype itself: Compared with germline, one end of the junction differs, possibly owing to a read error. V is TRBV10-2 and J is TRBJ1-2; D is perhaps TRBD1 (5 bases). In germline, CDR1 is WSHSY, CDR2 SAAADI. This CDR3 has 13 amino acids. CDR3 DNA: TGCACCAGCAGTGATGGGGGATTAGGCGGCTACACCTTC. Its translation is CTSSDGGLGGYTF.

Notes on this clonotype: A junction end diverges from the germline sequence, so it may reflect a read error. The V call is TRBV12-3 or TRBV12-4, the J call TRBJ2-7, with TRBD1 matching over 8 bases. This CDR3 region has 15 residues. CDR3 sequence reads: CVSSPCRGRSYEQYF. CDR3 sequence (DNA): TGTGTCAGCAGTCCATGCAGGGGGCGGTCCTACGAGCAGTACTTC.

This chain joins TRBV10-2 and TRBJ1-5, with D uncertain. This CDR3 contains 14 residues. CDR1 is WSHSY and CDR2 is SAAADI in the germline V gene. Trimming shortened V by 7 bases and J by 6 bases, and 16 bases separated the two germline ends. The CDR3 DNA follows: TGCGCCAGCACGGGGATCAATAACAGTCAGCCCCAGCATTTT. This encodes CASTGINNSQPQHF.

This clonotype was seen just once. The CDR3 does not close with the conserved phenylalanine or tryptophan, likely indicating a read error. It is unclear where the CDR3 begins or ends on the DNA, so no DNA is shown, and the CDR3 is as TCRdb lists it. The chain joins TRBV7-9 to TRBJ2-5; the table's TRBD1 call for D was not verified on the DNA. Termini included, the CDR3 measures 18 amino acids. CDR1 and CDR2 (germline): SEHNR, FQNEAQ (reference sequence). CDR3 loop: CASSLVRLGDREEETEYL.

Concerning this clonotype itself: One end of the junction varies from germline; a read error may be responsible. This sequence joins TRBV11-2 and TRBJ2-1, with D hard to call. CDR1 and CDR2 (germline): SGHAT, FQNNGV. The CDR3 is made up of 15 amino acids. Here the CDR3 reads CASSLDRSFYNEQFF. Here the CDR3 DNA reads TGTGCCAGCAGCTTAGATCGTAGCTTCTACAATGAACAGTTCTTC.

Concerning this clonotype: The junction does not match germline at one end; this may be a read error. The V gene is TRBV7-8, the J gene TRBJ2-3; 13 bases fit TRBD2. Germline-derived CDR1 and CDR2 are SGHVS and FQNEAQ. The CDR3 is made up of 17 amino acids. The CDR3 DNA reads TGTGCCAACAGCTTCACTAGCGGGAGGGCCTTCACAGATACGCAGTATTTT. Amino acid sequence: CANSFTSGRAFTDTQYF.

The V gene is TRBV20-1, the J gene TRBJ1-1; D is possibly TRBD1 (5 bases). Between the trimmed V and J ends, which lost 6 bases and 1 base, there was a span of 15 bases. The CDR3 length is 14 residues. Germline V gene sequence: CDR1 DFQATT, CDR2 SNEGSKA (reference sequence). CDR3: CSALEGRANTEAFF. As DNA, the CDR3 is TGCAGTGCCCTCGAGGGACGAGCGAACACTGAAGCTTTCTTT.

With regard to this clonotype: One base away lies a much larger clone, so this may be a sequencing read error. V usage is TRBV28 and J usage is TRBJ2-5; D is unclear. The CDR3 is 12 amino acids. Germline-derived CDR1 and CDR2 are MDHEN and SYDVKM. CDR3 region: CVSTSWMGTQYF. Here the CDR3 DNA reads TGTGTCAGCACCTCCTGGATGGGTACCCAGTACTTC.

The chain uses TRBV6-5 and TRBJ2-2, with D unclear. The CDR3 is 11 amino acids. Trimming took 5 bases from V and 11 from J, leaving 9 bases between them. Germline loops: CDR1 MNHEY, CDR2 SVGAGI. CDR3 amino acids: CASSLGRELFF. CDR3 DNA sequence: TGTGCCAGCAGTCTCGGCAGAGAGCTGTTTTTT.

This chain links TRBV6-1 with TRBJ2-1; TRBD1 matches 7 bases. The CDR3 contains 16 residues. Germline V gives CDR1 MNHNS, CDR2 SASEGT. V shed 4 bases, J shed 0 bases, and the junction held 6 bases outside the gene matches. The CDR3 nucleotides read TGTGCCAGCAGTGGACAGGGACACGGCTCCTACAATGAGCAGTTCTTC. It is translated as CASSGQGHGSYNEQFF.

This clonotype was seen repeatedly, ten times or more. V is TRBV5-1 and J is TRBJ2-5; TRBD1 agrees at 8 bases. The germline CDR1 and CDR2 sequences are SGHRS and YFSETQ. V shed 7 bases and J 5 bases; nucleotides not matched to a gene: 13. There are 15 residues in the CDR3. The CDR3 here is CASHWTGRFKETQYF. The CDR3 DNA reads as TGCGCCAGCCATTGGACAGGGAGGTTTAAGGAGACCCAGTACTTC.

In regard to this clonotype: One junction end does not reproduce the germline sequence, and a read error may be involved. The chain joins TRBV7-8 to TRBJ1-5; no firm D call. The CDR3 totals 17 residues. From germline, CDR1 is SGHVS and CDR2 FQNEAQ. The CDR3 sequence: CASSLGWQETSNQPQHF. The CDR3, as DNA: TGTGCCAGCAGCTTAGGGTGGCAGGAGACTAGCAATCAACCCCAACATTTT.

CDR3 coding DNA: TGTGCCAGCAGCTCGACAGGGGGAGGCACAGATACGCAGTATTTT. Encoded protein: CASSSTGGGTDTQYF. The J gene is TRBJ2-3, the V gene TRBV28, with 9 bases identical to TRBD1. The CDR3 is made up of 15 amino acids. The V and J ends lost 6 bases and 1 base, in that order; junction bases with no gene match: 5. The V gene's germline CDR1 is MDHEN and CDR2 SYDVKM.

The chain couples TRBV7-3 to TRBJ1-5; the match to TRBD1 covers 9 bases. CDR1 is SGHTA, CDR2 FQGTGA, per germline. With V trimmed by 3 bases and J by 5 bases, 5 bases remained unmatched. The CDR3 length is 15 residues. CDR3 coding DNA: TGTGCCAGCAGCTTGACAGGGGGAGATGATCAGCCCCAGCATTTT. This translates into CASSLTGGDDQPQHF.

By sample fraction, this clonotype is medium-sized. CDR3 sequence reads: CASSFWTGANEKLFF. Here the CDR3 DNA reads TGTGCCAGCAGCTTCTGGACAGGGGCTAATGAAAAACTGTTTTTT. This chain uses TRBV11-2 with TRBJ1-4; 9 bases agree with TRBD1. The junction had 2 bases not matched to a gene; V was cut back by 3 bases and J by 3 bases. CDR1 and CDR2 (germline): SGHAT, FQNNGV. CDR3 length: 15 residues. Drawing the rest from reference TRBV11-2 and TRBJ1-4, the complete variable domain is EAGVAQSPRYKIIEKRQSVAFWCNPISGHATLYWYQQILGQGPKLLIQFQNNGVVDDSQLPKDRFSAERLKGVDSTLKIQPAKLEDSAVYLCASSFWTGANEKLFFGSGTQLSVL.

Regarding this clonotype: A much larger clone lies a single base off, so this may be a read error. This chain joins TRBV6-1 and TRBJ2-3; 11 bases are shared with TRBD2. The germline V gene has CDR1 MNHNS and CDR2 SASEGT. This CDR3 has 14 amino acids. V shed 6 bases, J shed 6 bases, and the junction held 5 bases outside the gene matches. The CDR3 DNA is TGTGCCAGCAGGCTAGCGGGAGGAGTTGATACGCAGTATTTT. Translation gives CASRLAGGVDTQYF.

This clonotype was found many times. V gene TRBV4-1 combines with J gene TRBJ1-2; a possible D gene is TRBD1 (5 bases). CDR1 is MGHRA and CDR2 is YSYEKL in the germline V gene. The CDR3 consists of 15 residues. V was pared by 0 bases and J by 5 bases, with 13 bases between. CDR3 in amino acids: CASSQEGLGTYGYTF. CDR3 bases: TGCGCCAGCAGCCAAGAGGGACTCGGAACATATGGCTACACCTTC.

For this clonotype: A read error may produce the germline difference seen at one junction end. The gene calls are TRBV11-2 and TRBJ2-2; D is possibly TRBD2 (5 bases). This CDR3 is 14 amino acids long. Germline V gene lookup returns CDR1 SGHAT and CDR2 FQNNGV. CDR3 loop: CASSLHSNTGELSF. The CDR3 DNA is TGTGCCAGCAGCTTACACTCGAACACCGGGGAGCTGTCTTTT. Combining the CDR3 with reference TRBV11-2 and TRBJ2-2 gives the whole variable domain EAGVAQSPRYKIIEKRQSVAFWCNPISGHATLYWYQQILGQGPKLLIQFQNNGVVDDSQLPKDRFSAERLKGVDSTLKIQPAKLEDSAVYLCASSLHSNTGELSFGEGSRLTVL.

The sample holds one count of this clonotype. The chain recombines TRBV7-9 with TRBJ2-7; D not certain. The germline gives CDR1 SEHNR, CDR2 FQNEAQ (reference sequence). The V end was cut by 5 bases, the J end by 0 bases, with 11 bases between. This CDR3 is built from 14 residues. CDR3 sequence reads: CASSIGDISYEQYF. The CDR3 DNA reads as TGTGCCAGCAGCATAGGAGACATCTCCTACGAGCAGTACTTC.

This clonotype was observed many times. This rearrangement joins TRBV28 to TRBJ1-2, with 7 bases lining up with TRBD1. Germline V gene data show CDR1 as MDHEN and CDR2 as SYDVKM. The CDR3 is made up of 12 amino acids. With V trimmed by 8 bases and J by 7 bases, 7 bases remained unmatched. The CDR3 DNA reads TGTGCCAGCCAAACTCACAGGGGTGGCTACACCTTC. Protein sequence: CASQTHRGGYTF.

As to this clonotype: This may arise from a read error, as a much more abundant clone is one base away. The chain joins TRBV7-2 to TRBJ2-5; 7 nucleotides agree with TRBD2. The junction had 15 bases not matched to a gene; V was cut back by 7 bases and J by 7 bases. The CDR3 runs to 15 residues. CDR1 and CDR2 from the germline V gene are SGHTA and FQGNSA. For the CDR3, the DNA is TGTGCCAGCATGAGTTGTTTTGGGTTAGCGGGGACCCAGTACTTC. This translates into CASMSCFGLAGTQYF.

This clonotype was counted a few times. CDR3 amino acids: CASSLSGTGATNEKLFF. For the CDR3, the DNA is TGTGCCAGCAGTTTATCCGGGACAGGGGCAACTAATGAAAAACTGTTTTTT. The V and J genes are TRBV28 and TRBJ1-4; 10 bases align to TRBD1. This CDR3 is built from 17 residues. Germline V gene sequence: CDR1 MDHEN, CDR2 SYDVKM. Trimming at V came to 1 base and at J to 0 bases, leaving 2 bases not matched to a gene.

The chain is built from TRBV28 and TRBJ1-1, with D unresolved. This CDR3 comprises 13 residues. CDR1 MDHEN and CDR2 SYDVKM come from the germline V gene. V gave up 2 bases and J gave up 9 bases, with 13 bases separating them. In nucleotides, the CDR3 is TGTGCCAGCAGTTTAAGCTCTGACCAGCAAGCTTTCTTT. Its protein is CASSLSSDQQAFF.

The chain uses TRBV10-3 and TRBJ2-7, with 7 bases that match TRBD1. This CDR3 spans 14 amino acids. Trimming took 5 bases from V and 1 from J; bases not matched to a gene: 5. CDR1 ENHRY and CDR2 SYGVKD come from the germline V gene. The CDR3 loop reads CAISHTTGSYEQYF. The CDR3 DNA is TGTGCCATCAGTCACACGACAGGGTCCTACGAGCAGTACTTC.